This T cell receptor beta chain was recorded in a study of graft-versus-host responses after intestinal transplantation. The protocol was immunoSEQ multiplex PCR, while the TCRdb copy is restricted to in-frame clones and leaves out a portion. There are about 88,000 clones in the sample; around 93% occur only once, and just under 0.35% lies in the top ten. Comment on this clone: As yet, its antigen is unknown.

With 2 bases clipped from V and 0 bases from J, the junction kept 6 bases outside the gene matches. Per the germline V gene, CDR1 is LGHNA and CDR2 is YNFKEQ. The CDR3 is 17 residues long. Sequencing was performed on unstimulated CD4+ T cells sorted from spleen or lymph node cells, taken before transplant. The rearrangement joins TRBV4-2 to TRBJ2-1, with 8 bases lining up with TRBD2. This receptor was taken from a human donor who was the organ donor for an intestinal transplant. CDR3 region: CASSQWLREVSYNEQFF. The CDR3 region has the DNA TGTGCCAGCAGCCAATGGTTGCGGGAGGTCTCCTACAATGAGCAGTTCTTC.